The 23 T cell receptor beta chains below come from one sample, sequenced in a study of blood T cell repertoires in COVID-19. This table comes from immunoSEQ multiplex PCR, and its TCRdb copy is limited to in-frame clones, with some not included. The data show 150,000 to 200,000 clones, nearly 90% seen once. The material sequenced was peripheral blood. Every receptor here comes from a man aged 45-60 years with acute or convalescent COVID-19.

The rearrangement joins TRBV7-8 to TRBJ1-5, with 8 bases matching TRBD1. CDR1 is SGHVS and CDR2 is FQNEAQ in the germline V gene. V trimming: 1 base; J trimming: 5 bases; junction bases outside the gene matches: 1. The CDR3 totals 14 residues. The chain's CDR3 is CASSLVRGHQPQHF. DNA for the CDR3: TGTGCCAGCAGCTTAGTCAGGGGGCATCAGCCCCAGCATTTT.

The chain combines TRBV10-3 with TRBJ2-5, with 9 positions matching TRBD2. V was pared by 0 bases and J by 3 bases, with 23 bases of the junction left unmatched. The CDR3 loop spans 22 amino acids. Germline assignment: CDR1 ENHRY and CDR2 SYGVKD. The CDR3 DNA follows: TGTGCCATCAGTGAGTCTCGGGGGAAGGGGGCTAGCGGGACGCAGGCCAAAGAGACCCAGTACTTC. It translates to CAISESRGKGASGTQAKETQYF.

The chain carries TRBV6-1 and TRBJ1-5; D call uncertain. The CDR3 extends over 14 amino acids. The V end was cut by 2 bases, the J end by 6 bases, with 11 bases between. CDR1 is MNHNS and CDR2 is SASEGT in the germline V gene. DNA of the CDR3: TGTGCCAGCAGTGAACTCGGGGTGGCTCAGCCCCAGCATTTT. Encoded protein: CASSELGVAQPQHF.

The chain has TRBV12-3 or TRBV12-4 and TRBJ2-7, with 7 nucleotides matching TRBD2. The CDR3 sequence is 12 residues long. The junction had 3 bases not matched to a gene; V was cut back by 6 bases and J by 4 bases. The CDR3 loop is CASSGEGYEQYV. The CDR3, as DNA: TGTGCCAGCAGCGGGGAGGGGTACGAGCAGTACGTC.

This clone was seen a single time. The V call is TRBV12-2, the J call TRBJ2-2; TRBD2 is the table's D call, not checked against the DNA. TRBV12-2 is classified as a pseudogene. The CDR3 runs to 16 residues. In DNA, the CDR3 is TGTGCAAGTCGCCAAAAGCGGTTCGCGAACACCGGGGAGCTGTTTTTT. This translates into CASRQKRFANTGELFF.

The rearrangement links TRBV4-3 to TRBJ2-2, with a tentative D call TRBD2 (6 bases). The CDR3 covers 19 residues. CDR1 and CDR2 from the germline V gene are LGHNA and YSLEER. Trimming took 0 bases from V and 6 from J, leaving 23 bases between them. The DNA for the CDR3 is TGCGCCAGCAGCCAAGATCCCCGGCCCGGGGGATCGGACGCCGGGGAGCTGTTTTTT. Amino acid sequence: CASSQDPRPGGSDAGELFF.

As to this clone: The junction shows a germline mismatch at one end, possibly a read error. CDR3 residues: CARSHLGGGGNTGELFF. Written as DNA, the CDR3 is TGCGCCCGCAGCCACCTCGGGGGCGGGGGGAACACCGGGGAGCTGTTTTTT. The chain uses TRBV4-1 and TRBJ2-2; maybe TRBD2 (7 bases). Germline values: CDR1 MGHRA, CDR2 YSYEKL. The CDR3 has 17 amino acids.

This clone was detected a few times. CDR3 in amino acids: CASSTTSGSGELFF. The CDR3 DNA reads as TGTGCCAGCAGCACAACTAGCGGGAGCGGGGAGCTGTTTTTT. The chain joins TRBV11-2 to TRBJ2-2; 11 bases fit TRBD2. The germline CDR1 and CDR2 sequences are SGHAT and FQNNGV. J was trimmed by 7 bases and V by 5 bases; bases with no gene match: 3. The CDR3 totals 14 residues.

This chain links TRBV15 with TRBJ2-6; D perhaps matches TRBD2 (5 bases). Germline CDR1 LNHNV, CDR2 YYDKDF (reference sequence). The V gene lost 10 bases and the J gene lost 0 bases, with 22 bases spanning the gap. The CDR3 loop spans 18 amino acids. The CDR3 loop is CAKQHRDKGTSGANVLTF. In DNA form, the CDR3 reads TGTGCCAAACAGCATCGGGATAAGGGTACCTCTGGGGCCAACGTCCTGACTTTC.

J is TRBJ1-3 and V is TRBV5-8; the D gene is possibly TRBD1 (5 bases). With 0 bases removed from V and 0 bases from J, the gap between germline ends came to 16 bases. From germline, CDR1 is SGHTS and CDR2 YDEGEE. The CDR3 has 18 residues. The CDR3 sequence is CASSLGPRRDFSGNTIYF. CDR3 bases: TGTGCCAGCAGCTTGGGACCTAGGCGGGACTTCTCTGGAAACACCATATATTTT.

The chain couples TRBV30 to TRBJ1-2; TRBD1 aligns across 8 bases. Trimming at V came to 3 bases and at J to 4 bases, leaving 7 bases not matched to a gene. The CDR3 extends over 14 amino acids. Germline-derived CDR1 and CDR2 are GTSNPN and SVGIG (reference sequence). This CDR3 is CAWSSPGTGYGYTF. The CDR3 DNA reads TGTGCCTGGAGCTCCCCCGGGACAGGCTATGGCTACACCTTC.

This clone has a single count. The gene calls are TRBV7-2 and TRBJ2-3; TRBD2 agrees at 11 bases. With V trimmed by 2 bases and J by 5 bases, 3 bases remained unmatched. Germline V gene data show CDR1 as SGHTA and CDR2 as FQGNSA. The CDR3 length is 15 residues. The CDR3 region has the DNA TGTGCCAGCAGCTTAAATCTAGCGGGGGGAGATACGCAGTATTTT. It codes for CASSLNLAGGDTQYF. Variable domain in full (rest from reference TRBV7-2 and TRBJ2-3): GAGVSQSPSNKVTEKGKDVELRCDPISGHTALYWYRQSLGQGLEFLIYFQGNSAPDKSGLPSDRFSAERTGGSVSTLTIQRTQQEDSAVYLCASSLNLAGGDTQYFGPGTRLTVL.

The V gene is TRBV5-1, the J gene TRBJ2-4; TRBD2 is a possible D gene (6 bases). Looked up from germline, CDR1 is SGHRS and CDR2 is YFSETQ. V lost 4 bases and J lost 6, with 14 bases in between. CDR3 length: 14 amino acids. Here the CDR3 reads CASSPPGLGNIQYF. The CDR3 nucleotides are TGCGCCAGCAGCCCCCCGGGACTGGGAAACATTCAGTACTTC.

The V call is TRBV7-8, the J call TRBJ1-6, with 8 bases identical to TRBD1. Germline V gene data show CDR1 as SGHVS and CDR2 as FQNEAQ. The CDR3 covers 15 residues. Trimming took 5 bases from V and 10 from J; bases not matched to a gene: 10. The CDR3 coding sequence is TGTGCCAGCAGCCAAAGAAGGACAGGGCAATCACCCCTCCACTTT. It is translated as CASSQRRTGQSPLHF. Together with reference TRBV7-8 and TRBJ1-6, the CDR3 gives the full variable domain: GAGVSQSPRYKVAKRGQDVALRCDPISGHVSLFWYQQALGQGPEFLTYFQNEAQLDKSGLPSDRFFAERPEGSVSTLKIQRTQQEDSAVYLCASSQRRTGQSPLHFGNGTRLTVT.

This clone was found a few times. The CDR3 sequence: CASSRTGLSNQPQHF. CDR3 nucleotides: TGTGCCAGCAGCAGAACAGGGCTTAGCAATCAGCCCCAGCATTTT. The chain couples TRBV6-5 to TRBJ1-5, with D perhaps TRBD1 (6 bases). CDR1 is MNHEY, CDR2 SVGAGI, per germline. The CDR3 has 15 residues. Trimming took off 6 bases at V and 0 bases at J, with 12 bases between the two ends.

The genes are TRBV19 and TRBJ1-2, with TRBD1 as a possible D gene (5 bases). V was clipped by 5 bases and J by 0 bases, with 10 bases between them. The V gene's germline CDR1 is LNHDA and CDR2 SQIVND (reference sequence). This CDR3 is built from 14 residues. DNA of the CDR3: TGTGCCAGTAGTTTAGGGACTCCTAACTATGGCTACACCTTC. This gives the protein CASSLGTPNYGYTF.

This clone appeared a single time. The CDR3 here is CASSGGRGRWRFYGYTF. The CDR3 DNA reads TGTGCCAGCAGCGGAGGAAGAGGGAGGTGGCGTTTCTATGGCTACACCTTC. V and J are TRBV3-1 (or the pseudogene TRBV3-2) and TRBJ1-2; D unresolved. Trimming shortened V by 5 bases and J by 4 bases, and 23 bases separated the two germline ends. Germline CDR1 and CDR2: LGHDT and YNNKEL (reference sequence). The CDR3 is 17 amino acids.

This clone was recorded a few times. The gene calls are TRBV7-6 and TRBJ1-2; TRBD1 might be the D (5 bases). CDR1 is SGHVS and CDR2 is FNYEAQ in the germline V gene. This CDR3 has 13 residues. Trimming took off 0 bases at V and 6 bases at J, with 8 bases between the two ends. CDR3 residues: CASSLAEGDGYTF. In DNA form, the CDR3 reads TGTGCCAGCAGCTTAGCCGAAGGGGATGGCTACACCTTC.

The V gene is TRBV7-2, the J gene TRBJ2-3; 7 bases are a match to TRBD2. Unmatched junction bases numbered 8, after V lost 2 bases and J lost 3 bases. The CDR3 has 16 amino acids. CDR1 and CDR2 from the germline V gene are SGHTA and FQGNSA. The CDR3 DNA reads as TGTGCCAGCAGCTTACGTCGGCTAGCGGATACAGATACGCAGTATTTT. It encodes CASSLRRLADTDTQYF.

This chain joins TRBV4-1 and TRBJ2-1, with D possibly matching TRBD1 (5 bases). The CDR3 is 17 amino acids. Trimming pared 4 bases from V and 0 bases from J, leaving 16 bases between. The germline V gene encodes CDR1 MGHRA and CDR2 YSYEKL. This chain's CDR3 is CASSLAQGTVSYNEQFF. In nucleotides, the CDR3 is TGCGCCAGCAGCCTCGCTCAGGGTACCGTCTCCTACAATGAGCAGTTCTTC.

The chain links TRBV6-6 to TRBJ1-6; perhaps TRBD1 as D (6 bases). V shed 11 bases and J shed 3 bases, with 11 bases lying between them. CDR1 and CDR2 (germline): MNHNY, SVGAGI (reference sequence). The CDR3 spans 13 residues. CDR3 sequence reads: CASGQNYNSPLHF. As DNA, the CDR3 is TGTGCCTCCGGACAGAACTATAATTCACCCCTCCACTTT.

This clone was observed once. J is TRBJ2-7 and V is TRBV6-5, with 7 bases lining up with TRBD1. The germline CDR1 and CDR2 sequences are MNHEY and SVGAGI. There are 14 residues in the CDR3. Trimming cost V 2 bases and J 5 bases; bases outside gene matches: 6. CDR3 coding DNA: TGTGCCAGCAGTTACAATACAGGGGTCCACGAGCAGTACTTC. It is translated as CASSYNTGVHEQYF.

The rearrangement links TRBV28 to TRBJ1-5; 7 nucleotides align to TRBD1. The germline V gene encodes CDR1 MDHEN and CDR2 SYDVKM. The CDR3 contains 14 residues. Trimming at V came to 5 bases and at J to 7 bases, leaving 8 bases not matched to a gene. DNA for the CDR3: TGTGCCAGCAGTCCTCAGACAGGGCCCCAGCCCCAGCATTTT. Protein sequence: CASSPQTGPQPQHF.